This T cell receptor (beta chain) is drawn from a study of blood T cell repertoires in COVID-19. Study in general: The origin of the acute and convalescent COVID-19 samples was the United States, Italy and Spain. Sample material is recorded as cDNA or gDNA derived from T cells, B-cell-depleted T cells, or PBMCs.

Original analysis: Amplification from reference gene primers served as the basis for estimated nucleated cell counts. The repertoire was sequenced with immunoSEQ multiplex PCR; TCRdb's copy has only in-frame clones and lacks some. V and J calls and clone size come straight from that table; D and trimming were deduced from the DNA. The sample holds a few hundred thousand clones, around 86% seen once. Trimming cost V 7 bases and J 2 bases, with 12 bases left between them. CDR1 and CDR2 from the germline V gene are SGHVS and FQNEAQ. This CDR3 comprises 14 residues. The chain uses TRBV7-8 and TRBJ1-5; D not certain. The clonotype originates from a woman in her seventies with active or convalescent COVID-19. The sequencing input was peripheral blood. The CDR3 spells CASIERYGNQPQHF. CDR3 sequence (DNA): TGTGCCAGCATTGAGAGGTACGGCAATCAGCCCCAGCATTTT.